This T cell receptor beta chain was captured in a study of long-term antiretroviral therapy in people with HIV. Sequencing relied on immunoSEQ assay v3.0, run at survey level. Method: immunoSEQ multiplex PCR; TCRdb's copy keeps in-frame clones and lacks some. This table holds fewer than 15,000 clones, approximately 83% found once. Trimming removed 4 bases from V and 2 bases from J, with 24 bases in between. Germline CDR1 is LNHDA and CDR2 is SQIVND (reference sequence). The CDR3 runs 19 residues. The chain is built from TRBV19 and TRBJ1-5; D may be TRBD1 (5 bases). This clonotype was obtained from a man aged 35-49 years with HIV. This material consisted of unsorted PBMCs, taken 3.4 years after starting antiretroviral therapy. CDR3: CASSKHPPQVLEGNQPQHF. CDR3 sequence (DNA): TGTGCCAGTAGTAAACACCCCCCACAGGTTCTTGAGGGCAATCAGCCCCAGCATTTT. Filled out from reference TRBV19 and TRBJ1-5, the complete variable domain reads DGGITQSPKYLFRKEGQNVTLSCEQNLNHDAMYWYRQDPGQGLRLIYYSQIVNDFQKGDIAEGYSVSREKKESFPLTVTSAQKNPTAFYLCASSKHPPQVLEGNQPQHFGDGTRLSIL.